This section outlines one T cell receptor (beta chain) sequence together with its context. The data are from a study of blood T cell repertoires in COVID-19. Only in-frame clones appear in the TCRdb table, and some are missing; sequencing was by immunoSEQ multiplex PCR. This table holds a few hundred thousand clones, 75% to 85% found once. Losses at the gene ends were 5 bases for V and 8 bases for J; bases not matched to a gene: 12. CDR3 length equals 17 residues. Germline V lookup: CDR1 SEHNR, CDR2 FQNEAQ (reference sequence). The chain uses TRBV7-9 and TRBJ2-1; the match to TRBD2 covers 13 bases. This receptor was taken from a human donor in a cohort sampled during active COVID-19. The specimen was peripheral blood. CDR3 coding DNA: TGTGCCAGCAGCCCCGGGACACTAGCGGGGGGGCCCGATGAGCAGTTCTTC. It translates to CASSPGTLAGGPDEQFF.